One and the same sample provided the 15 T cell receptor beta chains below, sequenced in a study of TIL therapy for anti-PD-1-resistant metastatic lung cancer. Indicated time point: pre-treatment sample, taken before nivolumab and TIL therapy. Sequencing used immunoSEQ v3. The table came from immunoSEQ multiplex PCR; TCRdb's copy has only in-frame clones and leaves some out. Counted here are about 59,000 clones, about 81% occurring once; the ten biggest clones make up roughly 3%. The sample here was blood, taken at baseline. The origin of the receptors is a person between 25 and 79 years old with non-small cell lung cancer.

This clone was seen just once. The chain employs TRBV5-1 and TRBJ2-3; D may be TRBD1 (5 bases). The V and J ends lost 0 bases and 0 bases respectively, with 20 bases between them. The CDR3 loop spans 19 amino acids. Germline values: CDR1 SGHRS, CDR2 YFSETQ. The DNA for the CDR3 is TGCGCCAGCAGCTTGGTAGGGGTTGGCAGGCCTTCAAGCACAGATACGCAGTATTTT. Its translation: CASSLVGVGRPSSTDTQYF.

The chain joins TRBV7-2 to TRBJ2-2, with D unclear. The CDR3 is 17 residues long. The V gene lost 5 bases and the J gene lost 5 bases, with 21 bases spanning the gap. Germline V gene lookup returns CDR1 SGHTA and CDR2 FQGNSA. In nucleotides, the CDR3 is TGTGCCAGCAGCCCCCGGACCGGTAAAAGCAGGACCGGGGAGCTGTTTTTT. Its protein product is CASSPRTGKSRTGELFF.

The chain uses TRBV12-3 or TRBV12-4 and TRBJ1-1; D remains unclear. This CDR3 has 13 residues. V was cut by 5 bases and J by 3 bases, with 10 bases left in between. The CDR3: CASSRQMDTEAFF. The CDR3 DNA follows: TGTGCCAGCAGTCGACAAATGGACACTGAAGCTTTCTTT.

V gene TRBV2 combines with J gene TRBJ1-3; no clear D. V was pared by 6 bases and J by 1 base, with 10 bases between. The CDR3 length is 14 residues. Germline CDR1 SNHLY, CDR2 FYNNEI. The CDR3 nucleotides are TGTGCCAGCAGAACGGAAAGGTCTGGAAACACCATATATTTT. This sequence encodes CASRTERSGNTIYF.

The rearrangement uses TRBV7-2 and TRBJ2-3; 10 bases line up with TRBD1. The CDR3 spans 15 residues. The ends lost 2 bases at V and 7 bases at J; junction bases unmatched: 6. CDR1 and CDR2 (germline): SGHTA, FQGNSA. CDR3 loop: CASSLSRDRGHTQYF. The CDR3 coding sequence is TGTGCCAGCAGCTTATCAAGGGACAGGGGCCATACGCAGTATTTT.

CDR3 loop: CATSDLTSGSSYEQYF. The DNA of the CDR3 is TGTGCCACCAGTGATTTAACTAGCGGGAGCTCCTACGAGCAGTACTTC. This chain joins TRBV24-1 and TRBJ2-7; 11 positions match TRBD2. Unmatched junction bases numbered 1, after V lost 1 base and J lost 0 bases. CDR3 length equals 16 residues. Germline assignment: CDR1 KGHDR and CDR2 SFDVKD.

This clone has a single count. The CDR3 loop is CASSWDRGTEAFF. CDR3 bases: TGTGCCAGCAGCTGGGACAGGGGAACTGAAGCTTTCTTT. This chain joins TRBV12-3 or TRBV12-4 and TRBJ1-1, with 10 bases lining up with TRBD1. The ends lost 6 bases at V and 5 bases at J; junction bases unmatched: 3. The CDR3 runs to 13 residues.

In its sample, this clone was seen a few times. This chain uses TRBV18 with TRBJ1-2; no reliable D call. Trimming removed 2 bases at V and 2 bases at J, with 9 bases between. Germline loops: CDR1 KGHSH, CDR2 LQKENI. The CDR3 runs 14 residues. CDR3 loop: CASSPSGRNYGYTF. CDR3 nucleotides: TGTGCCAGCTCACCAAGCGGGAGAAACTATGGCTACACCTTC.

The CDR3 is CASSWGDSSYEQYF. The DNA of the CDR3 is TGTGCCAGCAGTTGGGGGGACAGCTCCTACGAGCAGTACTTC. The genes are TRBV28 and TRBJ2-7, with D maybe TRBD1 (7 bases). CDR1 is MDHEN and CDR2 is SYDVKM in the germline V gene. The V gene lost 4 bases and the J gene lost 0 bases, with 10 bases spanning the gap. CDR3 size: 14 residues.

V gene TRBV14 combines with J gene TRBJ2-3; 11 nucleotides align to TRBD2. Germline CDR1 and CDR2: SGHDN and FVKESK. V gave up 9 bases and J gave up 2 bases; unmatched junction bases: 7. The CDR3 sequence is 15 residues long. DNA for the CDR3: TGTGCCAGTAAAGGGACTAGCGGATTCACAGATACGCAGTATTTT. Protein sequence: CASKGTSGFTDTQYF.

The CDR3 loop reads CSASLPTGRSNQPQHF. CDR3 sequence (DNA): TGCAGTGCTAGTTTGCCGACAGGGCGCAGCAATCAGCCCCAGCATTTT. This chain links TRBV20-1 with TRBJ1-5, with TRBD1 matching over 7 bases. The V gene's germline CDR1 is DFQATT and CDR2 SNEGSKA (reference sequence). The length of the CDR3 is 16 residues. With 3 bases clipped from V and 1 base from J, the junction kept 9 bases outside the gene matches.

This clone has only one observation. The chain has TRBV7-9 and TRBJ2-1; TRBD2 matches at 11 bases. The CDR3 covers 16 residues. The junction had 7 bases not matched to a gene; V was cut back by 5 bases and J by 4 bases. Germline V CDR1 and CDR2: SEHNR, FQNEAQ (reference sequence). DNA for the CDR3: TGTGCCAGCAGCGCCAGAACTAGCGGGAGTTACAATGAGCAGTTCTTC. Protein: CASSARTSGSYNEQFF.

Only a few counts were recorded for this clone. The chain couples TRBV27 to TRBJ1-6, with no clear D. The CDR3 sequence is 14 residues long. Germline V gene sequence: CDR1 MNHEY, CDR2 SMNVEV (reference sequence). V gave up 6 bases and J gave up 6 bases, with 12 bases separating them. CDR3 in amino acids: CASRSFRGNSPLHF. The CDR3 DNA is TGTGCCAGCAGATCCTTCCGGGGTAATTCACCCCTCCACTTT.

The chain uses TRBV11-2 and TRBJ2-5; maybe TRBD2 (5 bases). This CDR3 contains 16 residues. CDR1 and CDR2 from the germline V gene are SGHAT and FQNNGV. V gave up 0 bases and J gave up 4 bases, with 15 bases separating them. The CDR3 DNA is TGTGCCAGCAGCTTAGAAGCGGCCTTATTTGGAGAGACCCAGTACTTC. This sequence encodes CASSLEAALFGETQYF.

The gene calls are TRBV7-2 and TRBJ1-3; 7 nucleotides align to TRBD1. The CDR3 has 15 residues. Germline CDR1 reads SGHTA; CDR2 reads FQGNSA. V lost 5 bases, J lost 0 bases, and 4 bases stayed unmatched. The CDR3 sequence: CASSLTGVSGNTIYF. The CDR3 region has the DNA TGTGCCAGCAGCCTAACAGGGGTCTCTGGAAACACCATATATTTT.